The clone carrying this T cell receptor beta chain is termed medium-sized (0.01 to 0.1%). The source of the sample is a study of graft-versus-host responses after intestinal transplantation. Sequencing used immunoSEQ multiplex PCR; TCRdb keeps in-frame clones, though not all of them. The sample lists about 15,000 clones, roughly 29% occurring once. Looked up from germline, CDR1 is ENHRY and CDR2 is SYGVKD. The germline V and J ends were trimmed by 3 bases and 0 bases, with 15 bases remaining between them. The CDR3 has 16 amino acids. Material: alloreactive CD4+ T cells from a mixed lymphocyte reaction culture, obtained before intestinal transplant. As for subset: CFSE-low proliferating T cells sorted from approximately 6-day pre-transplant mixed lymphocyte reaction (GvH or HvG direction). The sequence was obtained from a human patient who received an intestinal transplant. The chain employs TRBV10-3 and TRBJ2-7; D might be TRBD1 (6 bases). CDR3: CAISDSYRVSSYEQYF. As DNA, the CDR3 is TGTGCCATCAGTGATTCGTACAGGGTCTCCTCCTACGAGCAGTACTTC.